Presented here are 9 T cell receptor beta chains from one specimen sequenced in a study of control samples from healthy donors and cancer patients. The protocol was immunoSEQ multiplex PCR, while the TCRdb copy is restricted to in-frame clones and leaves out a portion. The sample lists 170,000 or so clones; approximately 94% were seen once. Sequences were obtained from blood. The receptors come from a woman aged 18-29 years in good health.

The chain carries TRBV6-5 and TRBJ2-4, with 8 bases identical to TRBD1. There are 15 residues in the CDR3. Unmatched junction bases numbered 4, after V lost 6 bases and J lost 0 bases. The germline gives CDR1 MNHEY, CDR2 SVGAGI. The CDR3 DNA reads as TGTGCCAGCAGCCGACAGGGGTTAGCCAAAAACATTCAGTACTTC. Protein: CASSRQGLAKNIQYF.

The chain joins TRBV7-2 to TRBJ1-3; possibly TRBD1 for D (6 bases). Looked up from germline, CDR1 is SGHTA and CDR2 is FQGNSA. This CDR3 region has 14 residues. V was trimmed by 5 bases and J by 10 bases, leaving 18 bases between them. CDR3 coding DNA: TGTGCCAGCAGCCTCACGCAGGGGTCGGTGACCATATATTTT. This gives the protein CASSLTQGSVTIYF.

The chain carries TRBV19 and TRBJ2-7; 7 positions agree with TRBD2. CDR1 and CDR2 (germline): LNHDA, SQIVND (reference sequence). V gave up 6 bases and J gave up 0 bases; unmatched junction bases: 5. The CDR3 totals 14 residues. CDR3 residues: CASSPSSGSYEQYF. The DNA for the CDR3 is TGTGCCAGTAGCCCCTCTAGCGGCTCCTACGAGCAGTACTTC.

The rearrangement links TRBV12-3 or TRBV12-4 to TRBJ2-2; D uncertain. The CDR3 runs 13 residues. With 6 bases removed from V and 5 bases from J, the gap between germline ends came to 10 bases. CDR3 protein: CASSSMETGELFF. Written as DNA, the CDR3 is TGTGCCAGCAGCTCGATGGAGACCGGGGAGCTGTTTTTT.

The chain links TRBV11-2 to TRBJ1-6; a weak D match, TRBD1 (5 bases). The CDR3 has 14 amino acids. Germline CDR1 is SGHAT and CDR2 is FQNNGV. Trimming removed 0 bases at V and 10 bases at J, with 10 bases between. The CDR3 DNA reads as TGTGCCAGCAGCTTAGACAGGGCAAGATCACCCCTCCACTTT. It translates to CASSLDRARSPLHF. Looking up the rest from reference TRBV11-2 and TRBJ1-6 gives the full variable domain: EAGVAQSPRYKIIEKRQSVAFWCNPISGHATLYWYQQILGQGPKLLIQFQNNGVVDDSQLPKDRFSAERLKGVDSTLKIQPAKLEDSAVYLCASSLDRARSPLHFGNGTRLTVT.

This chain uses TRBV5-6 with TRBJ1-5, with D unresolved. Between the trimmed V and J ends, which lost 2 bases and 3 bases, there was a span of 6 bases. The CDR3 has 13 amino acids. The germline gives CDR1 SGHDT, CDR2 YYEEEE. CDR3 sequence reads: CASSLSTNQPQHF. The CDR3 DNA reads TGTGCCAGCAGCTTATCAACCAATCAGCCCCAGCATTTT.

CDR3 region: CASSRRGHYGYTF. Here the CDR3 DNA reads TGTGCCAGCAGCCGCAGGGGCCACTATGGCTACACCTTC. This chain links TRBV12-3 or TRBV12-4 with TRBJ1-2, with TRBD1 as a possible D gene (6 bases). Trimming cost V 6 bases and J 3 bases, with 11 bases left between them. The CDR3 spans 13 residues.

This chain joins TRBV4-1 and TRBJ1-3; D is unresolved. V lost 1 base and J 0 bases, leaving 7 bases between the germline ends. CDR3 length: 15 amino acids. The germline V gene encodes CDR1 MGHRA and CDR2 YSYEKL. The CDR3 DNA reads as TGCGCCAGCAGCCAAGGACTGAGCTCTGGAAACACCATATATTTT. Its protein product is CASSQGLSSGNTIYF.

V gene TRBV6-1 combines with J gene TRBJ2-7; D is unclear. This CDR3 is 14 amino acids long. V was trimmed by 3 bases and J by 0 bases, leaving 9 bases between them. Germline assignment: CDR1 MNHNS and CDR2 SASEGT. Here the CDR3 reads CASSDNILSYEQYF. The CDR3 DNA follows: TGTGCCAGCAGTGACAATATCCTCTCCTACGAGCAGTACTTC.